These T cell receptor beta chains were read from a single sample in a study of cytomegalovirus exposure and HLA in healthy donors. The assay was immunoSEQ multiplex PCR, and TCRdb's table has in-frame clones only and misses some. The profile shows roughly 98,000 clones, under 85% of them singletons. The sequenced sample consisted of PBMCs. Every receptor here comes from a man aged 40-50 years in good health and CMV-seronegative. The CDR3 runs from the conserved cysteine through the conserved F or W. The D gene is left open where the match is weak. Part of the rows lack a size; the others show once, few, many or a class for expanded clones.

D gene: TRBD1
clone size: .
V gene: TRBV28
J gene: TRBJ2-1
CDR3 DNA: TGTGCCAGCAGTCGATTCCGGGACAGGGGGCGGCATGAGCAGTTCTTC
CDR3 protein: CASSRFRDRGRHEQFF

D gene: .
clone size: .
V gene: TRBV7-2
J gene: TRBJ1-5
CDR3 DNA: TGTGCCAGCAGCTCGACCGGGGTTAGCAATCAGCCCCAGCATTTT
CDR3 protein: CASSSTGVSNQPQHF

D gene: .
clone size: many
V gene: TRBV5-8
J gene: TRBJ2-5
CDR3 DNA: TGTGCCAGCATACCATCGGCAGGGTCGTACGAGACCCAGTACTTC
CDR3 protein: CASIPSAGSYETQYF

D gene: TRBD2
clone size: .
V gene: TRBV7-3
J gene: TRBJ2-5
CDR3 DNA: TGTGCCAGCAGCTTAACGGGACTAGCGGGGGCTGTTGAGACCCAGTACTTC
CDR3 protein: CASSLTGLAGAVETQYF

D gene: .
clone size: .
V gene: TRBV18
J gene: TRBJ2-3
CDR3 DNA: TGTGCCAGCTCACCGAGCGCCCGCACAGATACGCAGTATTTT
CDR3 protein: CASSPSARTDTQYF

D gene: TRBD1
clone size: .
V gene: TRBV19
J gene: TRBJ2-1
CDR3 DNA: TGTGCCAGTAGTATAGCTCGGACAGGGGGAGGTAATGAGCAGTTCTTC
CDR3 protein: CASSIARTGGGNEQFF

D gene: .
clone size: .
V gene: TRBV28
J gene: TRBJ1-1
CDR3 DNA: TGTGCCAGCACCCTGACAGGGAACACTGAAGCTTTCTTT
CDR3 protein: CASTLTGNTEAFF

D gene: TRBD2
clone size: many
V gene: TRBV5-8
J gene: TRBJ2-7
CDR3 DNA: TGTGCCAGCAGCCCCTCAGCGGGGTCCTACGAGCAGTACTTC
CDR3 protein: CASSPSAGSYEQYF

D gene: .
clone size: .
V gene: TRBV18
J gene: TRBJ2-7
CDR3 DNA: TGTGCCAGCTCACCACCGCGAACGGGATTATCGGGCGAGCAGTACTTC
CDR3 protein: CASSPPRTGLSGEQYF

D gene: .
clone size: .
V gene: TRBV7-9
J gene: TRBJ2-4
CDR3 DNA: TGTGCCAGCAGTCATAGCGGTAAAAAAAACATTCAGTACTTC
CDR3 protein: CASSHSGKKNIQYF

D gene: TRBD1
clone size: .
V gene: TRBV9
J gene: TRBJ2-3
CDR3 DNA: TGTGCCAGCAGCGTCGGGACAGGGTCAGCAGATACGCAGTATTTT
CDR3 protein: CASSVGTGSADTQYF

D gene: TRBD2
clone size: .
V gene: TRBV5-1
J gene: TRBJ2-2
CDR3 DNA: TGCGCCAGCAGCGGCGGGGGGTCCGGGGAGCTGTTTTTT
CDR3 protein: CASSGGGSGELFF

D gene: TRBD2
clone size: few
V gene: TRBV6-1
J gene: TRBJ2-1
CDR3 DNA: TGTGCCACCAGTATAGCGGGGACCTACAATGAGCAGTTCTTC
CDR3 protein: CATSIAGTYNEQFF

D gene: TRBD2
clone size: few
V gene: TRBV30
J gene: TRBJ2-1
CDR3 DNA: TGTGCCTGGAGTGTAGCCCTAGCGGGAAGCTACAATGAGCAGTTCTTC
CDR3 protein: CAWSVALAGSYNEQFF

D gene: .
clone size: .
V gene: TRBV11-2
J gene: TRBJ1-4
CDR3 DNA: TGTGCCAGCAGCCCAACAACGGCGGCTGAAAAACTGTTTTTT
CDR3 protein: CASSPTTAAEKLFF

D gene: TRBD1
clone size: once
V gene: TRBV18
J gene: TRBJ2-5
CDR3 DNA: TGTGCCAGCTCACAAGGGACAGGCAGTAAGACCCAGTACTTC
CDR3 protein: CASSQGTGSKTQYF

D gene: TRBD1
clone size: .
V gene: TRBV9
J gene: TRBJ2-7
CDR3 DNA: TGTGCCAGCAGCGTAGCCTGGGGGCAGGGGGCCGAGCAGTACTTC
CDR3 protein: CASSVAWGQGAEQYF

D gene: TRBD1
clone size: .
V gene: TRBV7-9
J gene: TRBJ1-1
CDR3 DNA: TGTGCCAGCAGCGTGGACAGGCTCATGAACACTGAAGCTTTCTTT
CDR3 protein: CASSVDRLMNTEAFF

D gene: .
clone size: .
V gene: TRBV27
J gene: TRBJ2-3
CDR3 DNA: TGTGCCAGCAGTTTACGAGGGGGTACGCAGTATTTT
CDR3 protein: CASSLRGGTQYF

D gene: TRBD2
clone size: .
V gene: TRBV5-1
J gene: TRBJ2-1
CDR3 DNA: TGCGCCAGCAGTCCGGAGTCGGCGGGAGGATTAGGGCAGTTCTTC
CDR3 protein: CASSPESAGGLGQFF